This TCR beta chain was identified in a study of T cell changes during pregnancy in multiple sclerosis. Only in-frame clones appear in the TCRdb table, and some are missing; sequencing was by immunoSEQ multiplex PCR. The sample records 40,000 to 55,000 clones, 80% to 95% being singletons. V trimming: 10 bases; J trimming: 4 bases; junction bases outside the gene matches: 24. The V gene's germline CDR1 is SNHLY and CDR2 FYNNEI. This CDR3 comprises 19 residues. This clone was seen once. J is TRBJ2-7 and V is TRBV2; the match to TRBD1 covers 11 bases. The origin of this receptor is a female donor with multiple sclerosis, enrolled in a pregnancy study. This material consisted of CD4+ T cells from peripheral blood mononuclear cells, taken in the second trimester of pregnancy. The CDR3 DNA sequence: TGTGCCACCGGGGACGTAACATTGTGGGGACAGGGGGTCGGTTACGAGCAGTACTTC. Its protein is CATGDVTLWGQGVGYEQYF.